This TCR beta chain is drawn from a study of control samples from healthy donors and cancer patients (dated by TCRdb to between 2020 and 2021). As to this clone: This clone's antigen is unknown. Base qualities were left out, and no much larger clone turns up one base away.

As encoded in the germline V gene, CDR1 is LGHNA while CDR2 is YSLEER. Trimming takes 1 base off V and 1 base off J; junction bases not matched to a gene: 4. The CDR3, cysteine through phenylalanine, is 16 amino acids long. CDR3 DNA only is kept here, 48 bases in frame from base 1. The library was obtained by the immunoSEQ multiplex PCR assay. The source is immuneACCESS, and TCRdb retained only in-frame sequences with V and J called. Part of the clones is not carried over; for the studies checked, unresolved V genes explain less than half of this, and the remainder is unexplained. This sample gives 140,000 or so clones in total; under 90% of them show up just once. The ten largest clonotypes hold roughly 5% of the sample.

The V and J segments used are TRBV4-3 and TRBJ2-3, and 8 bases in between align with TRBD2. The sequenced sample consisted of blood. The receptor comes from a man aged 25-45 years in good health. The nucleotides read TGCGCCAGCAGCCAAGTCTTGCGGGGGGGCACAGATACGCAGTATTTT. Its protein reads: CASSQVLRGGTDTQYF.